The 5 T cell receptor beta chains listed next were all sequenced from one sample in a study of blood T cell repertoires in COVID-19. Only in-frame clones appear in the TCRdb table, and some are missing; sequencing was by immunoSEQ multiplex PCR. The table lists hundreds of thousands of clones, approximately 86% of them singletons. Specimen: PBMCs or T cells enriched from blood (not recorded which). These receptors originate from a woman between 50 and 59 years old who had recovered from COVID-19.

J is TRBJ2-2 and V is TRBV3-1 (or the pseudogene TRBV3-2); D possibly corresponds to TRBD2 (7 bases). V was cut by 3 bases and J by 9 bases, with 14 bases left in between. This CDR3 spans 14 amino acids. Germline CDR1 reads LGHDT; CDR2 reads YNNKEL (reference sequence). CDR3 in amino acids: CASSHQGRARELFF. The CDR3 DNA is TGTGCCAGCAGCCATCAGGGGAGGGCCCGGGAGCTGTTTTTT.

In regard to this clone: Other DNA sequences in the same sample also yield this CDR3. This sequence joins TRBV28 and TRBJ1-1; D is possibly TRBD1 (6 bases). Germline V gene sequence: CDR1 MDHEN, CDR2 SYDVKM. This CDR3 has 13 amino acids. The V end lost 7 bases, the J end lost 5 bases, and 14 bases lay between the germline ends. CDR3 region: CASTGTRNTEAFF. CDR3 coding DNA: TGTGCCAGCACCGGGACAAGGAATACTGAAGCTTTCTTT.

The chain combines TRBV5-1 with TRBJ2-3; D gene unclear. The CDR3 is 13 residues long. With 1 base removed from V and 5 bases from J, the gap between germline ends came to 8 bases. Germline V CDR1 and CDR2: SGHRS, YFSETQ. The CDR3 here is CASSLMGQDTQYF. CDR3 sequence (DNA): TGCGCCAGCAGCTTGATGGGCCAAGATACGCAGTATTTT.

Worth noting for this clone: This sample includes further DNA sequences coding for the same CDR3. The genes are TRBV28 and TRBJ1-1; D ambiguous. The V gene lost 2 bases and the J gene lost 4 bases, with 11 bases spanning the gap. Germline V lookup: CDR1 MDHEN, CDR2 SYDVKM. The CDR3 totals 14 residues. CDR3 in amino acids: CASSLPLTGTEAFF. The CDR3 DNA follows: TGTGCCAGCAGTTTACCCCTCACGGGCACTGAAGCTTTCTTT. Combining the CDR3 with reference TRBV28 and TRBJ1-1 gives the whole variable domain DVKVTQSSRYLVKRTGEKVFLECVQDMDHENMFWYRQDPGLGLRLIYFSYDVKMKEKGDIPEGYSVSREKKERFSLILESASTNQTSMYLCASSLPLTGTEAFFGQGTRLTVV.

The chain uses TRBV7-9 and TRBJ1-6, with D maybe TRBD1 (6 bases). There are 16 residues in the CDR3. Trimming shortened V by 5 bases and J by 0 bases, and 11 bases separated the two germline ends. Germline V CDR1 and CDR2: SEHNR, FQNEAQ (reference sequence). The CDR3 nucleotides are TGTGCCAGCAGCATCGGACAGAGCTCCTATAATTCACCCCTCCACTTT. Amino acids: CASSIGQSSYNSPLHF.